The present entry profiles one TCR beta chain with its context. V lost 0 bases, J lost 4 bases, and 10 bases lay in between. The CDR3 length is 15 residues. Germline lookup yields CDR1 MNHEY and CDR2 SVGEGT. This sample was included in a study of CD8 T cells in Susac syndrome. Sequencing of TCR beta covered CD8+ and CD4+ T cells obtained from blood. Negative isolation was used for CD8+ and CD4+ T cells, and FACS enrichment was applied to TEMRA cells. RNA amounts of 0.5 to 1 ug underwent reverse transcription with random hexamers. The method of amplification for TCR beta CDR3 was immunoSEQ multiplex PCR, covering 54 Vbeta and 13 Jbeta. TCRdb ran MiXCR on the immunoSEQ multiplex PCR reads and lists one entry per CDR3 protein. The data contain hundreds of thousands of distinct CDR3 sequences, roughly 90% of them singletons.

The chain combines TRBV6-2 or TRBV6-3 with TRBJ2-1, with D maybe TRBD2 (5 bases). Input material: CD8+ T cells from PBMCs. The sequence came from a human donor with multiple sclerosis. DNA for the CDR3: TGTGCCAGCAGTTACTCAATGACGGGATACAATGAGCAGTTCTTC. Protein sequence: CASSYSMTGYNEQFF.